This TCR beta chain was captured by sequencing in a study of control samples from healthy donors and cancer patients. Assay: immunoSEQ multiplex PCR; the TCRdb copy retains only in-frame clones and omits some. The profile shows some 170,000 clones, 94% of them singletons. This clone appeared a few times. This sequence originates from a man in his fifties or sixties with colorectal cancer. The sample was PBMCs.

CDR3 DNA sequence: TGCGCCAGCAGCAAACAGGGAGACGAGCAGTACTTC. It specifies CASSKQGDEQYF. The chain uses TRBV4-1 and TRBJ2-7; a possible D gene is TRBD1 (6 bases). Germline V gene lookup returns CDR1 MGHRA and CDR2 YSYEKL. The germline V and J ends were trimmed by 5 bases and 5 bases, with 10 bases remaining between them. The CDR3 covers 12 residues.